These T cell receptor beta chains were read from a single sample in a study of cytomegalovirus exposure and HLA in healthy donors. Produced via immunoSEQ multiplex PCR; TCRdb's table is partial and in-frame only. Listed are some 30,000 clones; approximately 3.5% falls within the top ten. What was sequenced was PBMCs. Receptor source: a man aged 40-50 years in good health and CMV-seronegative. Both conserved end residues are part of each CDR3. Fields, in order: J gene, V gene, D gene, CDR3 protein, CDR3 DNA. D genes are given only for firm matches.

j_call: TRBJ2-3; v_call: TRBV7-2; d_call: TRBD1; cdr3_aa: CASSPGQGGTQYF; cdr3_nt: TGTGCCAGCAGCCCTGGACAGGGCGGTACGCAGTATTTT
j_call: TRBJ2-2; v_call: TRBV5-1; d_call: TRBD2; cdr3_aa: CASSLQLAGAGELFF; cdr3_nt: TGCGCCAGCAGCTTACAACTAGCGGGAGCCGGGGAGCTGTTTTTT
j_call: TRBJ2-5; v_call: TRBV12-5; d_call: TRBD1; cdr3_aa: CASGLVTGVVGETQYF; cdr3_nt: TGTGCTAGTGGTTTGGTGACAGGGGTAGTCGGAGAGACCCAGTACTTC
j_call: TRBJ2-5; v_call: TRBV30; d_call: TRBD2; cdr3_aa: CAWRLANQETQYF; cdr3_nt: TGTGCCTGGCGACTAGCGAACCAAGAGACCCAGTACTTC
j_call: TRBJ2-3; v_call: TRBV4-3; d_call: TRBD1; cdr3_aa: CASSQRTGGETDTQYF; cdr3_nt: TGCGCCAGCAGCCAACGTACAGGGGGCGAGACAGATACGCAGTATTTT
j_call: TRBJ1-4; v_call: TRBV6-1; d_call: -; cdr3_aa: CASIMTLGANEKLFF; cdr3_nt: TGTGCCAGCATTATGACCCTTGGAGCTAATGAAAAACTGTTTTTT
j_call: TRBJ2-7; v_call: TRBV7-8; d_call: TRBD1; cdr3_aa: CASSLNRGQGDDEQYF; cdr3_nt: TGTGCCAGCAGCTTAAATAGGGGACAGGGAGACGACGAGCAGTACTTC
j_call: TRBJ2-7; v_call: TRBV29-1; d_call: -; cdr3_aa: CSVVKQGSAEQYF; cdr3_nt: TGCAGCGTCGTCAAACAGGGTTCAGCCGAGCAGTACTTC
j_call: TRBJ2-1; v_call: TRBV27; d_call: -; cdr3_aa: CASAQSTVHLFF; cdr3_nt: TGTGCCAGCGCCCAATCGACAGTGCATTTGTTCTTC
j_call: TRBJ2-7; v_call: TRBV11-3; d_call: TRBD1; cdr3_aa: CASSSDRGAYEQYF; cdr3_nt: TGTGCCAGCAGCTCGGACAGGGGGGCCTACGAGCAGTACTTC
j_call: TRBJ1-2; v_call: TRBV27; d_call: -; cdr3_aa: CASSPAGGIGGYTF; cdr3_nt: TGTGCCAGCAGCCCTGCGGGGGGGATCGGTGGCTACACCTTC
j_call: TRBJ2-7; v_call: TRBV5-1; d_call: TRBD1; cdr3_aa: CASSLQGAEQSF; cdr3_nt: TGCGCCAGCAGCCTGCAGGGGGCCGAGCAGTCCTTC
j_call: TRBJ1-2; v_call: TRBV18; d_call: -; cdr3_aa: CASSPEYNYGYTF; cdr3_nt: TGTGCCAGCTCACCCGAGTACAACTATGGCTACACCTTC
j_call: TRBJ1-1; v_call: TRBV6-1; d_call: -; cdr3_aa: CASSEDWGQNTEAFF; cdr3_nt: TGTGCCAGCAGTGAAGACTGGGGGCAGAACACTGAAGCTTTCTTT
j_call: TRBJ2-3; v_call: TRBV4-3; d_call: -; cdr3_aa: CASSQDYQLGGDTQYF; cdr3_nt: TGCGCCAGCAGCCAAGATTATCAGCTCGGAGGAGATACGCAGTATTTT
j_call: TRBJ2-1; v_call: TRBV29-1; d_call: TRBD2; cdr3_aa: CSVLGGRGSYNEQFF; cdr3_nt: TGCAGCGTTCTTGGCGGGAGAGGCTCCTACAATGAGCAGTTCTTC
j_call: TRBJ2-7; v_call: TRBV4-2; d_call: TRBD2; cdr3_aa: CASSQDLTSGYYEQYF; cdr3_nt: TGTGCCAGCAGCCAAGATCTTACTAGCGGGTACTACGAGCAGTACTTC